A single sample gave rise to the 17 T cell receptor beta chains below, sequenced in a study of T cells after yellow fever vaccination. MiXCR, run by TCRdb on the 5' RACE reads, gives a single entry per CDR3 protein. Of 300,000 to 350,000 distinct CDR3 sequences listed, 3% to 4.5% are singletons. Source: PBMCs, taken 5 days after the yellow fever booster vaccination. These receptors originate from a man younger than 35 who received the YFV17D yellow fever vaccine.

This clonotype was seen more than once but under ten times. The CDR3 protein is CASSPLQTENSPLHF. CDR3 DNA sequence: TGTGCCAGCTCACCCCTGCAGACGGAAAATTCACCCCTCCACTTT. J is TRBJ1-6 and V is TRBV18; no definite D call. V was shortened by 3 bases and J by 7 bases, with 13 bases between the two germline ends. The CDR3 runs to 15 residues. The V gene's germline CDR1 is KGHSH and CDR2 LQKENI.

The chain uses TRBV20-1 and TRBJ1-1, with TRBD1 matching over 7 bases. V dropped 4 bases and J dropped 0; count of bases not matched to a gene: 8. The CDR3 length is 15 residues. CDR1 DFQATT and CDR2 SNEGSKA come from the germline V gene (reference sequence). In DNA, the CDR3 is TGCAGTGCTAAGAGACCCAGGGGGATGAACACTGAAGCTTTCTTT. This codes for CSAKRPRGMNTEAFF.

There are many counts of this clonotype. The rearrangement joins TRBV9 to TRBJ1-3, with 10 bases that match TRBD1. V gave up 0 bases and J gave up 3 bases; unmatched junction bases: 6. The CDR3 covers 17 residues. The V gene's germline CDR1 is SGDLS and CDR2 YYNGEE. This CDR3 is CASSVAGDRGGGNTIYF. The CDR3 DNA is TGTGCCAGCAGCGTAGCTGGGGACAGGGGTGGTGGAAACACCATATATTTT.

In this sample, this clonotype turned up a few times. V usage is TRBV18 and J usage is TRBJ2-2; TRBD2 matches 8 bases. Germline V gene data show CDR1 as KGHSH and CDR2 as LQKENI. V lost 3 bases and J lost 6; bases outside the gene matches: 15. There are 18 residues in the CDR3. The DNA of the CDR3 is TGTGCCAGCTCACCTCCCTCCGGGGGGGCCATCTCTCCCGGGGAGCTGTTTTTT. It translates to CASSPPSGGAISPGELFF.

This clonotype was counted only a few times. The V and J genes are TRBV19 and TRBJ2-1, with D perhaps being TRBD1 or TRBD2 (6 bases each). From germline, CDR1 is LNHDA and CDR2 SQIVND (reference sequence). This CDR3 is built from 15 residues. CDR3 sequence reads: CGALPRDTLYNEQFF. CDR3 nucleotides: TGTGGTGCACTCCCGCGGGACACACTATACAATGAGCAGTTCTTC.

The CDR3 loop is CASSLAANNEQFF. For the CDR3, the DNA is TGTGCCAGCAGCTTAGCGGCTAACAATGAGCAGTTCTTC. V is TRBV11-1 and J is TRBJ2-1; D uncertain. The germline V and J ends were trimmed by 0 bases and 5 bases, with 5 bases remaining between them. The CDR3 consists of 13 residues. Germline values: CDR1 SGHAT, CDR2 FQDESV (reference sequence).

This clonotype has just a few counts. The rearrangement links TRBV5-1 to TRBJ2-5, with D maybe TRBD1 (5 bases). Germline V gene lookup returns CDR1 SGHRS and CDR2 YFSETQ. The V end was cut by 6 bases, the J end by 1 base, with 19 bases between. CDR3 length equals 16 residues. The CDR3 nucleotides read TGCGCCAGCAAAGAGTGGGGCCCAATACTCCAAGAGACCCAGTACTTC. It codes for CASKEWGPILQETQYF.

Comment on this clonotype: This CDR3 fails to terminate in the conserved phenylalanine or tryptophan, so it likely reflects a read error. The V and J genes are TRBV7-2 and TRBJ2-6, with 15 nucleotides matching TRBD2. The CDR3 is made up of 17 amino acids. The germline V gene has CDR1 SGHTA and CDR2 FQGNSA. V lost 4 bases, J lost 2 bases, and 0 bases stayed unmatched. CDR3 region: CASSWTSGGAGANVLTS. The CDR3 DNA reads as TGTGCCAGCAGCTGGACTAGCGGGGGGGCTGGGGCCAACGTCCTGACTTCC.

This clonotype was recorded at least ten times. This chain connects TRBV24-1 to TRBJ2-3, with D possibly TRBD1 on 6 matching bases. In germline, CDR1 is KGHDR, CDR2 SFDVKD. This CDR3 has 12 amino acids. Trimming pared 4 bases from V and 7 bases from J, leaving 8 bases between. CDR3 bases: TGTGCCACCAGTGAACAGGGCTATACGCAGTATTTT. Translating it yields CATSEQGYTQYF.

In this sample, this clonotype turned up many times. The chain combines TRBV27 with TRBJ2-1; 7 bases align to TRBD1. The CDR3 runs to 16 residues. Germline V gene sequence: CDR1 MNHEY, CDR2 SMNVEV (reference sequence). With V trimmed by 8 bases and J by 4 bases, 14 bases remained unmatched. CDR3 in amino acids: CASSSILRGTYNEQFF. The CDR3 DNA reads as TGTGCCAGCTCCTCCATCCTCAGGGGGACATACAATGAGCAGTTCTTC.

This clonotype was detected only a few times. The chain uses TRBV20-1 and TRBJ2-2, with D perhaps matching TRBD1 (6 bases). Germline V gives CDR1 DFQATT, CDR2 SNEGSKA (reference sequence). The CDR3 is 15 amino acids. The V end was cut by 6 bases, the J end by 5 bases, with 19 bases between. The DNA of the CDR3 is TGCAGTGCGCCCCGGACCGGGACACAGACCGGGGAGCTGTTTTTT. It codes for CSAPRTGTQTGELFF.

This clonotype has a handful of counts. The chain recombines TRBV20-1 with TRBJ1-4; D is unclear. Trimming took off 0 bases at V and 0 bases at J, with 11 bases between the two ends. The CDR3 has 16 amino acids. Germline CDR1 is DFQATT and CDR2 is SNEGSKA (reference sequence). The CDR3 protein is CSARDLAAATNEKLFF. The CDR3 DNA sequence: TGCAGTGCTAGAGATCTAGCCGCCGCAACTAATGAAAAACTGTTTTTT.

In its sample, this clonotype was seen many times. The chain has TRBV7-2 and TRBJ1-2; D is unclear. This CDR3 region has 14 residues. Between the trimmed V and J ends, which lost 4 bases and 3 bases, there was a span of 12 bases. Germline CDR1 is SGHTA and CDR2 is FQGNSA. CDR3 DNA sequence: TGTGCCAGCAGCTCCGAACAGACGGACTATGGCTACACCTTC. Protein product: CASSSEQTDYGYTF.

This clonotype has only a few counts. The CDR3 sequence is CASSRQGPYGYTF. CDR3 in DNA: TGTGCCAGCAGTCGACAGGGTCCCTATGGCTACACCTTC. The J gene is TRBJ1-2, the V gene TRBV3-1, with TRBD1 matching over 7 bases. The length of the CDR3 is 13 residues. Trimming removed 6 bases from V and 4 bases from J; junction bases left unmatched: 5. Germline assignment: CDR1 LGHDT and CDR2 YNNKEL (reference sequence). Based on the CDR3 plus reference TRBV3-1 and TRBJ1-2, the full variable domain is DTAVSQTPKYLVTQMGNDKSIKCEQNLGHDTMYWYKQDSKKFLKIMFSYNNKELIINETVPNRFSPKSPDKAHLNLHINSLELGDSAVYFCASSRQGPYGYTFGSGTRLTVV.

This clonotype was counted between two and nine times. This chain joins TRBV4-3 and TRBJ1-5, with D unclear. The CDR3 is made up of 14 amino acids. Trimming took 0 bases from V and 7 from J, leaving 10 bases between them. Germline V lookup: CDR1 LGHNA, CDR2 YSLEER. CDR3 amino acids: CASSQELQTQPQHF. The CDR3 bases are TGCGCCAGCAGCCAAGAACTCCAGACCCAGCCCCAGCATTTT.

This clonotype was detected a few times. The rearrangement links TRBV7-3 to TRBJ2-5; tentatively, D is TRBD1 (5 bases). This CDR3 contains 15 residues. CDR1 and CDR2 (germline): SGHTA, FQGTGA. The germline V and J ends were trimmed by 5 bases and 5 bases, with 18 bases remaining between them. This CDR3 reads CASSPSKGLRETQYF. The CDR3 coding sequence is TGTGCCAGCAGCCCGAGTAAGGGGTTAAGGGAGACCCAGTACTTC.

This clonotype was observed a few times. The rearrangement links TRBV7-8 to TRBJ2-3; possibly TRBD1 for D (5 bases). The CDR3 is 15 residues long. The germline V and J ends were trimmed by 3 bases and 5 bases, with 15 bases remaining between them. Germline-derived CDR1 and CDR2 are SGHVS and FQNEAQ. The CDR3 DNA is TGTGCCAGCAGCTTCACCAGGGTCCGCGGAGATACGCAGTATTTT. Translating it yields CASSFTRVRGDTQYF.